In this sample, the clone carrying this TCR beta chain turned up many times. No antigen is known for it. This entry is derived from a study of blood T cells in healthy people across ages. Primers used in a second PCR of roughly 6 to 11 cycles were a sample-barcoded 5' primer and a J-beta primer mix. Every single cDNA molecule received a tag from a template-switch adaptor with 12 random nucleotides. Any given sample supplied a minimum of 2.5 million CDR3-containing paired-end reads. TCRdb independently ran MiXCR on the 5' RACE reads; one entry per CDR3 protein. The sample lists about 1,400,000 distinct CDR3 sequences, 40% to 50% occurring once. CDR1 is LGHNA and CDR2 is YNFKEQ in the germline V gene. This CDR3 has 14 residues. The V gene end was trimmed by 5 bases and the J gene end by 9 bases; junction bases not matched to a gene: 13. Study results and limitations: Whereas aged donors had fewer naive CD4+ cells, long-lived donors had more of them and higher diversity.

Each donor supplied roughly 10 milliliters of peripheral blood. The receptor was isolated from a woman between 18 and 29 years old in good health. The rearrangement joins TRBV4-2 to TRBJ2-7; 7 bases are a match to TRBD1. The sequenced material came from blood. The CDR3 nucleotides read TGTGCCAGCAGCTCCACTCCCGGGACAGCGCGGCAGTACTTC. This encodes CASSSTPGTARQYF.